The 24 T cell receptor beta chains in this list originate from one sample, sequenced in a study of blood T cells in healthy people across ages. Then a second PCR, running about 6 to 11 cycles, was carried out with a sample-barcoded 5' primer and a J-beta primer mix. TCRdb re-analysed the 5' RACE reads in MiXCR, keeping a single row per CDR3 protein. This table has approximately 1,000,000 distinct CDR3 sequences, 45% appearing once. The material sequenced was blood. These TCRs come from a woman aged 55-69 years in good health.

In DNA, the CDR3 is TGTGCCAGCAGCTTGGGTTGGCAAATCTCCTACAATGAGCAGTTCTTC. Its protein product is CASSLGWQISYNEQFF. The chain uses TRBV5-5 and TRBJ2-1, with no clear D. V lost 0 bases and J 0 bases, leaving 10 bases between the germline ends. The CDR3 spans 16 residues. From germline, CDR1 is SGHKS and CDR2 YYEKEE (reference sequence).

The rearrangement joins TRBV24-1 to TRBJ2-1; 7 positions agree with TRBD2. J was trimmed by 5 bases and V by 2 bases; bases with no gene match: 5. Per the germline V gene, CDR1 is KGHDR and CDR2 is SFDVKD. The CDR3 loop spans 15 amino acids. As DNA, the CDR3 is TGTGCCACCAGTGATTGGGCGGGAGCGGACAATGAGCAGTTCTTC. Translating it yields CATSDWAGADNEQFF.

This clonotype was observed a single time. J is TRBJ2-3 and V is TRBV10-2, with 12 bases matching TRBD2. The CDR3 length is 14 residues. Germline V gene lookup returns CDR1 WSHSY and CDR2 SAAADI. V was pared by 8 bases and J by 8 bases, with 8 bases of the junction left unmatched. CDR3 coding DNA: TGCGCCAGCGCATCGACTAGCGGGAGAGCTACGCAGTATTTT. Protein product: CASASTSGRATQYF.

Of note for this clonotype: A junction end diverges from the germline sequence, so it may reflect a read error. This chain joins TRBV10-3 and TRBJ1-6, with 7 positions matching TRBD1. The V gene's germline CDR1 is ENHRY and CDR2 SYGVKD. The CDR3 is 12 residues long. CDR3 sequence: CAINTGDSLLHF. CDR3 sequence (DNA): TGTGCCATCAATACAGGGGACTCACTCCTCCACTTT.

The chain links TRBV27 to TRBJ1-1; no clear D gene. Germline-derived CDR1 and CDR2 are MNHEY and SMNVEV (reference sequence). V dropped 3 bases and J dropped 0 bases, with 5 bases sitting between them. This CDR3 spans 13 amino acids. The CDR3 is CASSLWLNTEAFF. Here the CDR3 DNA reads TGTGCCAGCAGTTTGTGGCTGAACACTGAAGCTTTCTTT.

This clonotype was observed a single time. The chain carries TRBV11-3 and TRBJ2-2; 7 bases are shared with TRBD1. The CDR3 contains 14 residues. Germline V CDR1 and CDR2: SGHNT, YENEEA. J lost 4 bases, V lost 5 bases, and 4 bases had no gene match. CDR3 nucleotides: TGTGCCAGCAGCATACAGGGGCCCACCGGGGAGCTGTTTTTT. Residues: CASSIQGPTGELFF.

The CDR3, as DNA: TGTGCCAGCAGCAGCCGAATCAATCGGGGAGATTCCTACAATGAGCAGTTCTTC. It translates to CASSSRINRGDSYNEQFF. J is TRBJ2-1 and V is TRBV9, with TRBD2 as a possible D gene (5 bases). Trimming removed 4 bases from V and 1 base from J, with 21 bases in between. The CDR3 length is 18 residues. Germline values: CDR1 SGDLS, CDR2 YYNGEE.

The table lists this clonotype with a few counts. J is TRBJ2-1 and V is TRBV24-1; D possibly corresponds to TRBD2 (6 bases). The germline CDR1 and CDR2 sequences are KGHDR and SFDVKD. The V end lost 5 bases, the J end lost 4 bases, and 8 bases lay between the germline ends. This CDR3 region has 13 residues. The CDR3 region is CATSGRGYNEQFF. DNA of the CDR3: TGTGCCACCAGTGGTCGGGGGTACAATGAGCAGTTCTTC.

This clonotype was observed a few times. CDR3 sequence (DNA): TGTGCCAGCAGCTCCCTAACTTCGACAGGGGGCCGAGAGACCCAGTACTTC. Its translation is CASSSLTSTGGRETQYF. The chain employs TRBV7-8 and TRBJ2-5, with TRBD1 identical over 10 bases. The CDR3 runs to 17 residues. CDR1 and CDR2 (germline): SGHVS, FQNEAQ. V was clipped by 4 bases and J by 4 bases; unmatched bases: 12.

The V call is TRBV10-3, the J call TRBJ2-1, with D perhaps matching TRBD1 or TRBD2 (5 bases each). V lost 11 bases and J lost 0, with 14 bases in between. This CDR3 spans 14 amino acids. The germline V gene has CDR1 ENHRY and CDR2 SYGVKD. The CDR3 bases are TGTGCCTCCCTCTCTGGGGGCTCCTACAATGAGCAGTTCTTC. It translates to CASLSGGSYNEQFF.

This clonotype was observed a single time. This chain connects TRBV15 to TRBJ2-5, with 8 bases matching TRBD2. The V segment lost 0 bases and the J segment 1 base; nucleotides outside the gene matches: 7. The CDR3 runs 17 residues. Germline loops: CDR1 LNHNV, CDR2 YYDKDF (reference sequence). CDR3 loop: CATSRDSFGGVQETQYF. The CDR3 bases are TGTGCCACCAGCAGAGATAGTTTCGGGGGGGTCCAAGAGACCCAGTACTTC.

The V gene is TRBV2, the J gene TRBJ2-1; no reliable D call. V shed 7 bases and J shed 2 bases, with 12 bases lying between them. Germline V gives CDR1 SNHLY, CDR2 FYNNEI. This CDR3 is 14 amino acids long. Here the CDR3 DNA reads TGTGCCAGCAAGGTGATGCGCACCTACAATGAGCAGTTCTTC. Translated, it gives CASKVMRTYNEQFF. Together with reference TRBV2 and TRBJ2-1, the CDR3 gives the full variable domain: EPEVTQTPSHQVTQMGQEVILRCVPISNHLYFYWYRQILGQKVEFLVSFYNNEISEKSEIFDDQFSVERPDGSNFTLKIRSTKLEDSAMYFCASKVMRTYNEQFFGPGTRLTVL.

This clonotype was detected only a few times. The chain joins TRBV29-1 to TRBJ2-5; D is possibly TRBD1 (6 bases). The CDR3 covers 12 residues. Per the germline V gene, CDR1 is SQVTM and CDR2 is ANQGSEA. Between the trimmed V and J ends, which lost 4 bases and 10 bases, there was a span of 16 bases. CDR3 protein: CSVGVRGWGQYF. In DNA form, the CDR3 reads TGCAGCGTTGGAGTCAGGGGCTGGGGCCAGTACTTC.

The chain is built from TRBV29-1 and TRBJ2-1; 9 bases agree with TRBD1. The closer fit of TRBJ2-7 to the DNA end suggests the J call may be wrong. The CDR3 is 14 residues long. Germline V gives CDR1 SQVTM, CDR2 ANQGSEA. The CDR3 DNA reads TGCAGCGTTGATAGGACAGGGGTTTACAATGAGCAGTACTTC. Its protein is CSVDRTGVYNEQYF.

This chain uses TRBV5-1 with TRBJ2-3; perhaps TRBD1 as D (6 bases). The germline gives CDR1 SGHRS, CDR2 YFSETQ. Trimming shortened V by 2 bases and J by 4 bases, and 11 bases separated the two germline ends. The CDR3 is 14 amino acids. The CDR3 here is CASSFQGSPDTQYF. CDR3 nucleotides: TGCGCCAGCAGCTTTCAGGGGAGTCCAGATACGCAGTATTTT.

This clonotype was observed at least ten times. The chain carries TRBV12-3 or TRBV12-4 and TRBJ1-5; a weak D match, TRBD1 (5 bases). The CDR3 sequence is 16 residues long. The V end lost 1 base, the J end lost 0 bases, and 10 bases lay between the germline ends. CDR3 in amino acids: CASSLGTGDSNQPQHF. The CDR3 nucleotides are TGTGCCAGCAGTTTAGGGACGGGGGATAGCAATCAGCCCCAGCATTTT.

This rearrangement joins TRBV14 to TRBJ2-7, with D possibly being TRBD2 (5 bases). The CDR3 loop spans 14 amino acids. Between the trimmed V and J ends, which lost 1 base and 10 bases, there was a span of 17 bases. Germline values: CDR1 SGHDN, CDR2 FVKESK. DNA for the CDR3: TGTGCCAGCAGCCAAGTTGGCACACTGGAGGCCCAGTACTTC. The encoded protein is CASSQVGTLEAQYF.

This clonotype has just a few counts. The chain couples TRBV7-2 to TRBJ2-7; maybe TRBD2 (6 bases). CDR3 length: 15 amino acids. Germline V gives CDR1 SGHTA, CDR2 FQGNSA. V was cut by 1 base and J by 5 bases, with 15 bases left in between. CDR3 DNA sequence: TGTGCCAGCAGCTTAGGGTCGGTACTAGCTCACGAGCAGTACTTC. Encoded protein: CASSLGSVLAHEQYF.

The chain links TRBV3-1 to TRBJ2-1; a possible D gene is TRBD1 (6 bases). V was trimmed by 2 bases and J by 4 bases, leaving 15 bases between them. Germline V gene sequence: CDR1 LGHDT, CDR2 YNNKEL (reference sequence). The CDR3 spans 16 residues. The CDR3 region has the DNA TGTGCCAGCAGCCAACAGGGGCCAACGGGGTACAATGAGCAGTTCTTC. Translating gives CASSQQGPTGYNEQFF.

The chain combines TRBV6-1 with TRBJ2-7, with D unclear. CDR3 size: 13 residues. V lost 3 bases to trimming and J lost 2 bases, with 8 bases between them. The germline gives CDR1 MNHNS, CDR2 SASEGT. Here the CDR3 DNA reads TGTGCCAGCAGTGATCCCAATCCCTACGAGCAGTACTTC. Amino acid sequence: CASSDPNPYEQYF.

There are many counts of this clonotype. The gene calls are TRBV4-2 and TRBJ2-3; D call uncertain. Germline-derived CDR1 and CDR2 are LGHNA and YNFKEQ. The CDR3 is 17 amino acids. V shed 1 base and J shed 0 bases, with 14 bases lying between them. This CDR3 is CASSQVGRQTSTDTQYF. The DNA for the CDR3 is TGTGCCAGCAGCCAAGTAGGCCGCCAGACAAGCACAGATACGCAGTATTTT.

This chain connects TRBV6-6 to TRBJ2-3; a weak D match, TRBD2 (7 bases). Between the trimmed V and J ends, which lost 5 bases and 2 bases, there was a span of 20 bases. This CDR3 region has 17 residues. Germline V gene data show CDR1 as MNHNY and CDR2 as SVGAGI (reference sequence). The CDR3 protein is CASSRGGRRASTDTQYF. The CDR3 DNA sequence: TGTGCCAGCAGTAGGGGGGGGAGGCGGGCGTCCACAGATACGCAGTATTTT.

This clonotype has only a few counts. V gene TRBV20-1 combines with J gene TRBJ2-5; perhaps TRBD2 as D (9 bases). This CDR3 is 13 amino acids long. V lost 2 bases to trimming and J lost 13 bases, with 20 bases between them. Germline V lookup: CDR1 DFQATT, CDR2 SNEGSKA (reference sequence). The CDR3 loop reads CSARRLAEQGGYF. In DNA form, the CDR3 reads TGCAGTGCTAGAAGACTAGCGGAACAGGGGGGGTACTTC.

The rearrangement uses TRBV2 and TRBJ1-1, with a tentative D call TRBD1 (5 bases). Trimming cost V 2 bases and J 9 bases, with 7 bases left between them. The CDR3 runs to 11 residues. The germline V gene encodes CDR1 SNHLY and CDR2 FYNNEI. In DNA form, the CDR3 reads TGTGCCAGCAGTGAAAGGGGTAAAGCTTTCTTT. This encodes CASSERGKAFF.